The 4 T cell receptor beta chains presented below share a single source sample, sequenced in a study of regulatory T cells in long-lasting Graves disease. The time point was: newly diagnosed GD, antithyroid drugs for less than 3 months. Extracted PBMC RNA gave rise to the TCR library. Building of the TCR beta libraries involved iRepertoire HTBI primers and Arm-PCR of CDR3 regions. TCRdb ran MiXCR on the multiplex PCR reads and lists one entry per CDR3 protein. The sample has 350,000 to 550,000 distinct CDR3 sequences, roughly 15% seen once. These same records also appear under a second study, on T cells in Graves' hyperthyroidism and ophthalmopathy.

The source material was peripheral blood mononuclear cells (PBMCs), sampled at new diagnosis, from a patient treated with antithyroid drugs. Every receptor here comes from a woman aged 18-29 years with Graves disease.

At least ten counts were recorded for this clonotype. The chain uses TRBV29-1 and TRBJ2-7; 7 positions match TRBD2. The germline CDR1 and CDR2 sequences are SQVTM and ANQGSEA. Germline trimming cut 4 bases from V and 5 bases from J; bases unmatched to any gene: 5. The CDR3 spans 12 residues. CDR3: CSVAGGRDEQYF. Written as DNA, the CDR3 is TGCAGCGTTGCGGGGGGACGTGACGAGCAGTACTTC.

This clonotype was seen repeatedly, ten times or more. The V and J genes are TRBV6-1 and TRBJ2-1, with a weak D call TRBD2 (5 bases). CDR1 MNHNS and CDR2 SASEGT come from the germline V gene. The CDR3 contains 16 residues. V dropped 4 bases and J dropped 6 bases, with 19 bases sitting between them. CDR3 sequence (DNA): TGTGCCAGCAGTGCCCGTACTAGGGTTGAAACCAATGAGCAGTTCTTC. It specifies CASSARTRVETNEQFF.

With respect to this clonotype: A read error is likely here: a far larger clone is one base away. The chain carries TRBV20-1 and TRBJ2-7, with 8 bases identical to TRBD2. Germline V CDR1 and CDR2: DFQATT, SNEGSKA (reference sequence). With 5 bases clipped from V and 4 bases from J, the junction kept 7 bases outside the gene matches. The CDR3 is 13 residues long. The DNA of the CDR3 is TGCAGTGCTCCGGGACTAGGGACTTACGAGCAGTACTTC. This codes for CSAPGLGTYEQYF.

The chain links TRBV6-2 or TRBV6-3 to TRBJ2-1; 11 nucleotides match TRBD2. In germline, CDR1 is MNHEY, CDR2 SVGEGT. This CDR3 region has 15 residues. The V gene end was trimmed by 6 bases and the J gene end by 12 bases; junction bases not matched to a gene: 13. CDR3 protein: CASSSSVAGGPGQFF. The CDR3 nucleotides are TGTGCCAGCAGCTCGAGCGTAGCGGGAGGGCCCGGGCAGTTCTTC.